Reported below is one T cell receptor (beta chain). The antigen is unknown. This CDR3 fails to terminate in the conserved phenylalanine or tryptophan, so it likely reflects a read error. Because the CDR3's place on the DNA is in doubt, the DNA is left out and the CDR3 is given as listed by TCRdb. The CDR3 is 9 amino acids in total, end residues counted. Germline V gene sequence: CDR1 SGDLS, CDR2 YYNGEE. The sample originates from a study of graft-versus-host responses after intestinal transplantation. About the study: Transplants given to recipients were multivisceral, liver-intestinal, or isolated intestinal. All recipients were given anti-thymocyte globulin induction, and tacrolimus and steroids were then administered for roughly three years.

Study observations and caveats: The authors found GvH clones in recipient marrow, some appearing first in ileum or blood. Early post-transplant HvG declines were associated with peak circulating GvH clone levels.

The assay was immunoSEQ multiplex PCR, and TCRdb's table has in-frame clones only and misses some. The table has about 110,000 clones, approximately 93% seen once. The source of this sequence is a human donor who was the organ donor for an intestinal transplant. The chain links TRBV9 to TRBJ1-1. The source material was unstimulated CD8+ T cells sorted from spleen or lymph node cells, sampled before transplant. The chain's CDR3 is CASSHFHHI.